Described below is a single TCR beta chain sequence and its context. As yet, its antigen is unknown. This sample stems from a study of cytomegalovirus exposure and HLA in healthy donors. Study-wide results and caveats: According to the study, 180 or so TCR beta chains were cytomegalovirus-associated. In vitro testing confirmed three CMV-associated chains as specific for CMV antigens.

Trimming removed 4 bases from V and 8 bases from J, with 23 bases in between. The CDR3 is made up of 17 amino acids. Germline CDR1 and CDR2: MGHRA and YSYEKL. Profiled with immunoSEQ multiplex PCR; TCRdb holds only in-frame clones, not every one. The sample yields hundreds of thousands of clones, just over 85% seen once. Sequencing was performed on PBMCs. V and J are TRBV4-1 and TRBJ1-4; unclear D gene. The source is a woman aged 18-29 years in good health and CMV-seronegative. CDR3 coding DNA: TGCGCCAGCAGCCCATTACCGAGGAAGTTTCTAGGAGAAAAACTGTTTTTT. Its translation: CASSPLPRKFLGEKLFF.